This T cell receptor (beta chain) was obtained from a study of blood T cell repertoires in COVID-19. Study in general: Some COVID-19 samples were acute and others convalescent; all came from the United States, Italy and Spain. T cells, B-cell-depleted T cells, or PBMCs provided the cDNA or gDNA that served as material.

Methods used by the authors: Nucleated cell counts were estimated from reference gene primer amplification. Generated by immunoSEQ multiplex PCR, the TCRdb table keeps only in-frame clones and is missing some. That table furnishes V, J and clone size, whereas the DNA furnished D and trimming. Altogether around 200,000 clones are present, 86% being singletons, with the ten largest covering about a fifth. The CDR3 is 13 residues long. The V end lost 2 bases, the J end lost 5 bases, and 9 bases lay between the germline ends. The germline gives CDR1 LGHNA, CDR2 YSLEER. This clonotype originated in a man between 65 and 79 years old with active or convalescent COVID-19. The sequenced sample consisted of peripheral blood. This sequence joins TRBV4-3 and TRBJ2-5; no definite D call. CDR3 coding DNA: TGCGCCAGCAGCCAACGAGCCTGGGAGACCCAGTACTTC. Amino acids: CASSQRAWETQYF.